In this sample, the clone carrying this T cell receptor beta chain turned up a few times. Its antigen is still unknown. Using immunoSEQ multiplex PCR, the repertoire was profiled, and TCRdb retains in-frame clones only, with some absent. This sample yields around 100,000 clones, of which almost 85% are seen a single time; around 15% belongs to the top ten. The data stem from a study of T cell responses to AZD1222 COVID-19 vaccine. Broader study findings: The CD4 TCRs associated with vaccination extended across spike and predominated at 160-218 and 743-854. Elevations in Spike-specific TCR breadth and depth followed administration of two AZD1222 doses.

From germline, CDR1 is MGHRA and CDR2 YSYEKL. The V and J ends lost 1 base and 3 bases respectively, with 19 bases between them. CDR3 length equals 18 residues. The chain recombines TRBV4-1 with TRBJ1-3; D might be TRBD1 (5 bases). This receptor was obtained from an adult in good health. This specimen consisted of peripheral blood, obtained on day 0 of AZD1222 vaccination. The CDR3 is CASSQVWGRGGIGNTIYF. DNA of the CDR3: TGCGCCAGCAGCCAAGTCTGGGGCCGTGGGGGTATTGGAAACACCATATATTTT.